This entry is about one T cell receptor (beta chain). Its antigen is not known. The data belong to a study of cytomegalovirus exposure and HLA in healthy donors. The study's findings and limits: There were about 160 TCR beta chains listed as cytomegalovirus-associated.

The ends were cut back, 0 bases at V and 0 bases at J, with 6 bases in the middle. Germline V gene lookup returns CDR1 LGHNT and CDR2 FRNRAP. This CDR3 comprises 15 residues. Method: immunoSEQ multiplex PCR; TCRdb's copy keeps in-frame clones and lacks some. The sample lists 150,000 to 180,000 clones, 75% to 90% occurring once. This sequence originates from a man in his late teens or twenties in good health and CMV-seropositive. Sequenced: PBMCs. V usage is TRBV12-5 and J usage is TRBJ2-1; unclear D gene. The DNA for the CDR3 is TGTGCTAGTGGTTTGGTGGCAGACTCCTACAATGAGCAGTTCTTC. Translating gives CASGLVADSYNEQFF.